This TCR beta chain was sequenced for a study of beta chain features in type 1 diabetes. Overall study context: No age, gender or cell yield differences were seen between patients and healthy donors. The study, taken as a whole, reports: There were fewer insertions and more deletions at the VDJ junctions of type 1 diabetes patients. In all four CD4+ subsets, TCRB CDR3 length was significantly, moderately reduced in type 1 diabetes.

V was cut by 5 bases and J by 6 bases, with 11 bases left in between. This CDR3 is built from 14 residues. CDR1 and CDR2 from the germline V gene are LNHDA and SQIVND (reference sequence). There are a few counts of this clone. Its specificity is not known. Investigators reverse transcribed all isolated RNA, so they sequenced expressed TCRB transcripts. Produced via immunoSEQ multiplex PCR; TCRdb's table is partial and in-frame only. There are 240,000 or so clones in the sample; roughly 21% occur only once, and less than 0.035% lies in the top ten. The sample comprised naive CD4+ T cells from blood. The chain couples TRBV19 to TRBJ2-6, with D possibly being TRBD1 (7 bases). The source of this sequence is a woman in her forties with type 1 diabetes. As DNA, the CDR3 is TGTGCCAGTAGTCAGGGGGGAGTGGCCAACGTCCTGACTTTC. Its protein product is CASSQGGVANVLTF. The full variable domain, its missing parts supplied by reference TRBV19 and TRBJ2-6, is DGGITQSPKYLFRKEGQNVTLSCEQNLNHDAMYWYRQDPGQGLRLIYYSQIVNDFQKGDIAEGYSVSREKKESFPLTVTSAQKNPTAFYLCASSQGGVANVLTFGAGSRLTVL.